This T cell receptor (beta chain) originates from a study of blood T cell repertoires in COVID-19. This clone has a handful of counts. Profiling relied on immunoSEQ multiplex PCR, and the TCRdb table lists in-frame clones only, not all of them. The sample has about 270,000 clones, 82% seen once. The CDR3 is made up of 15 amino acids. CDR1 is SGHDT and CDR2 is YYEEEE in the germline V gene. The V end lost 4 bases, the J end lost 1 base, and 14 bases lay between the germline ends. The receptor comes from a woman under 30 with acute or convalescent COVID-19. The source material was peripheral blood. The V gene is TRBV5-6, the J gene TRBJ1-1; D is perhaps TRBD1 (5 bases). For the CDR3, the DNA is TGTGCCAGCAGCCTGATGAATACAGGGAACACTGAAGCTTTCTTT. The encoded protein is CASSLMNTGNTEAFF.